The 12 T cell receptor beta chains presented below share a single source sample, sequenced in a study of cytomegalovirus exposure and HLA in healthy donors. Generated by immunoSEQ multiplex PCR, the TCRdb table keeps only in-frame clones and is missing some. The sample contains tens of thousands of clones, approximately 91% of which appear only once. Source material: PBMCs. Receptor source: a man younger than 45 in good health and CMV-seronegative.

The genes are TRBV7-9 and TRBJ2-3; D call uncertain. Germline loops: CDR1 SEHNR, CDR2 FQNEAQ (reference sequence). The germline V and J ends were trimmed by 2 bases and 2 bases, with 14 bases remaining between them. There are 16 residues in the CDR3. The CDR3 nucleotides read TGTGCCAGCAGCTTACCCGGGTTCACAATCACAGATACGCAGTATTTT. Protein product: CASSLPGFTITDTQYF.

This chain links TRBV6-1 with TRBJ2-5; a possible D gene is TRBD1 (6 bases). The CDR3 runs 13 residues. V shed 6 bases and J shed 2 bases, with 10 bases lying between them. Looked up from germline, CDR1 is MNHNS and CDR2 is SASEGT. The CDR3 sequence is CASRLTGQETQYF. DNA for the CDR3: TGTGCCAGCAGATTGACAGGTCAAGAGACCCAGTACTTC.

The V and J genes are TRBV28 and TRBJ1-2; D gene uncertain. The CDR3 loop spans 15 amino acids. Germline V lookup: CDR1 MDHEN, CDR2 SYDVKM. V dropped 2 bases and J dropped 4 bases, with 14 bases sitting between them. This CDR3 is CASSLEMPVTYGYTF. The CDR3 DNA is TGTGCCAGCAGTTTAGAAATGCCGGTTACCTATGGCTACACCTTC.

The CDR3, as DNA: TGTGCCAGCAGCCCGACACAGGCATGGGGAGCTTTCTTT. The encoded protein is CASSPTQAWGAFF. The chain recombines TRBV7-2 with TRBJ1-1, with D possibly matching TRBD1 (5 bases). Trimming took 5 bases from V and 10 from J, leaving 17 bases between them. The germline V gene has CDR1 SGHTA and CDR2 FQGNSA. This CDR3 comprises 13 residues.

The genes are TRBV10-2 and TRBJ2-1; possibly TRBD1 for D (6 bases). The CDR3 runs to 15 residues. Deletions cut 5 bases from V and 8 bases from J, with 19 bases between. CDR1 WSHSY and CDR2 SAAADI come from the germline V gene. CDR3 amino acids: CASSNPGHRGDEQFF. In DNA form, the CDR3 reads TGCGCCAGCAGTAATCCGGGACACCGGGGCGATGAGCAGTTCTTC.

The count of this clone is one. The chain uses TRBV6-5 and TRBJ2-7; TRBD1 might be the D (6 bases). There are 14 residues in the CDR3. Germline CDR1 MNHEY, CDR2 SVGAGI. V lost 4 bases and J lost 2, with 12 bases in between. This chain's CDR3 is CASSSLRQAYEQYF. The CDR3, as DNA: TGTGCCAGCAGTTCCCTCCGACAGGCCTACGAGCAGTACTTC.

The V gene is TRBV5-6, the J gene TRBJ2-5, with D maybe TRBD2 (6 bases). This CDR3 region has 14 residues. V lost 0 bases and J lost 5, with 11 bases in between. Germline CDR1 and CDR2: SGHDT and YYEEEE. CDR3 sequence (DNA): TGTGCCAGCAGCTTGGCCCGCGGGGTGGAGACCCAGTACTTC. Its protein product is CASSLARGVETQYF.

As concerns this clone: An end of the junction differs from the germline gene, which may be a read error. The chain carries TRBV7-7 and TRBJ2-1, with 13 nucleotides matching TRBD2. The CDR3 is 18 amino acids. CDR1 and CDR2 from the germline V gene are SSHAT and FNYEAQ (reference sequence). The CDR3 nucleotides are TGTGCTAGCAGCTTAGCTTCCTCCGGACTAGCGGGAGCCAATGAGCAGTTCTTC. This translates into CASSLASSGLAGANEQFF.

The CDR3 reads CASSSGTSYYEQYF. CDR3 nucleotide sequence: TGTGCCAGCAGTTCCGGGACTAGCTACTACGAGCAGTACTTC. The V and J genes are TRBV6-6 and TRBJ2-7, with 9 bases matching TRBD2. Germline CDR1 and CDR2: MNHNY and SVGAGI (reference sequence). With 4 bases clipped from V and 3 bases from J, the junction kept 4 bases outside the gene matches. The length of the CDR3 is 14 residues.

The chain couples TRBV27 to TRBJ1-5; the match to TRBD1 covers 7 bases. The V gene end was trimmed by 6 bases and the J gene end by 7 bases; junction bases not matched to a gene: 9. The CDR3 runs to 14 residues. Germline CDR1 MNHEY, CDR2 SMNVEV (reference sequence). The CDR3 region has the DNA TGTGCCAGCAGCCTCAAGGGGGCAGGGCAGCCCCAGCATTTT. Its protein is CASSLKGAGQPQHF.

This rearrangement joins TRBV10-1 to TRBJ2-7; 13 bases fit TRBD2. Germline V gives CDR1 WNHNN, CDR2 SYGVQD (reference sequence). The J segment lost 4 bases and the V segment lost 4 bases, leaving 1 base of the junction unmatched. The CDR3 consists of 14 residues. The CDR3 protein is CASSATSGGYEQYF. The DNA of the CDR3 is TGCGCCAGCAGTGCGACTAGCGGGGGGTACGAGCAGTACTTC.

The chain carries TRBV7-6 and TRBJ2-7; a weak D match, TRBD1 (5 bases). Trimming removed 5 bases from V and 5 bases from J, with 13 bases in between. Germline V gene data show CDR1 as SGHVS and CDR2 as FNYEAQ. CDR3 size: 13 residues. The CDR3 reads CASSVVIGDEQYF. DNA for the CDR3: TGTGCCAGCAGCGTAGTCATAGGGGACGAGCAGTACTTC.